Listed below are T cell receptor beta chains from one sample, sequenced in a study of blood T cells in healthy people across ages. TCRdb re-called the 5' RACE reads through MiXCR, storing one row per CDR3 protein. This sample has over 950,000 distinct CDR3 sequences, with under 40% found just once. Sequencing input: blood. All receptors come from a young man in good health. The CDR3 runs from the conserved cysteine through the conserved F or W. D genes are given only for firm matches. Size tells how often a clone was seen (once, few, many) or the class of an expanded clone, and some rows leave it out.

V gene: TRBV29-1
J gene: TRBJ2-3
D gene: .
clone size: .
CDR3 DNA: TGCAGCGTTGAAGCCACAGGGTGGAAGAGGTATTTT
CDR3 protein: CSVEATGWKRYF

V gene: TRBV7-2
J gene: TRBJ2-7
D gene: .
clone size: .
CDR3 DNA: TGTGCCAGCAGTCATCCCTACGAGCAGTACTTC
CDR3 protein: CASSHPYEQYF

V gene: TRBV5-1
J gene: TRBJ2-6
D gene: .
clone size: .
CDR3 DNA: TGCGCCAGCAGCTCGGACAACCCTGGGGCCAACGTCCTGACTTTC
CDR3 protein: CASSSDNPGANVLTF

V gene: TRBV7-3
J gene: TRBJ1-1
D gene: .
clone size: few
CDR3 DNA: TGTGCCAGCAGCTTAAACCCGAGGGGTGAAGCTTTCTTT
CDR3 protein: CASSLNPRGEAFF

V gene: TRBV3-1
J gene: TRBJ2-7
D gene: .
clone size: .
CDR3 DNA: TGTGCCAGCAGCCCTGGACAGTTCTCCTACGAGCAGTACTTC
CDR3 protein: CASSPGQFSYEQYF

V gene: TRBV4-2
J gene: TRBJ2-3
D gene: TRBD2
clone size: few
CDR3 DNA: TGTGCCTCTTTCCCCGGGACTAGCGGGGGGGATACGCAGTATTTT
CDR3 protein: CASFPGTSGGDTQYF

V gene: TRBV4-3
J gene: TRBJ2-1
D gene: .
clone size: once
CDR3 DNA: TGCGCCAGCAGCCAAGGGGCTAGTGGGATCAATGAGCAGTTCTTC
CDR3 protein: CASSQGASGINEQFF

V gene: TRBV21-1
J gene: TRBJ2-7
D gene: .
clone size: .
CDR3 DNA: TGTGCCAGCAGCAAAGAAGGACGGGGGCCCTACGAGCAGTACTTC
CDR3 protein: CASSKEGRGPYEQYF

V gene: TRBV29-1
J gene: TRBJ2-5
D gene: .
clone size: few
CDR3 DNA: TGCAGCGTTGATTTCGAACAAGAGACCCAGTACTTC
CDR3 protein: CSVDFEQETQYF

V gene: TRBV4-3
J gene: TRBJ2-5
D gene: TRBD1
clone size: few
CDR3 DNA: TGCGCCAGCTCCTGGACAGGGTCTTCAGGGACCCAGTACTTC
CDR3 protein: CASSWTGSSGTQYF

V gene: TRBV7-9
J gene: TRBJ2-4
D gene: .
clone size: few
CDR3 DNA: TGTGCCAGCAGCTTGGTTCAGGGATTAGCCAAAAACATTCAGTACTTC
CDR3 protein: CASSLVQGLAKNIQYF

V gene: TRBV12-3/TRBV12-4
J gene: TRBJ1-3
D gene: .
clone size: .
CDR3 DNA: TGTGCCAGCACCCAAGGGTTGGGCGGAGACTCTGGAAACACCATATATTTT
CDR3 protein: CASTQGLGGDSGNTIYF

V gene: TRBV5-6
J gene: TRBJ1-4
D gene: .
clone size: .
CDR3 DNA: TGTGCCAGCAGCTTGGGCCGGGGGCGGCCAACTAATGAAAAACTGTTTTTT
CDR3 protein: CASSLGRGRPTNEKLFF

V gene: TRBV29-1
J gene: TRBJ1-2
D gene: .
clone size: .
CDR3 DNA: TGCAGCGTTGAAGCCATGGCGGAACTAGCTAACTATGGCTACACCTTC
CDR3 protein: CSVEAMAELANYGYTF

V gene: TRBV12-3/TRBV12-4
J gene: TRBJ2-1
D gene: TRBD2
clone size: many
CDR3 DNA: TGTGCCAGCAGCACTAGCGGGGGGTACAATGAGCAGTTCTTC
CDR3 protein: CASSTSGGYNEQFF

V gene: TRBV27
J gene: TRBJ1-2
D gene: TRBD1
clone size: .
CDR3 DNA: TGTGCCAGCAGGCGGGGACAGGGATACGGCTACACCTTC
CDR3 protein: CASRRGQGYGYTF

V gene: TRBV20-1
J gene: TRBJ2-5
D gene: TRBD2
clone size: .
CDR3 DNA: TGCAGTGCCGTAACTAGCGGGGGCTCCGGAGAGACCCAGTACTTC
CDR3 protein: CSAVTSGGSGETQYF

V gene: TRBV2
J gene: TRBJ2-4
D gene: .
clone size: .
CDR3 DNA: TGTGCCAGCACCGAGCGGGCCGTAGCCAAAAACATTCAGTACTTC
CDR3 protein: CASTERAVAKNIQYF

V gene: TRBV20-1
J gene: TRBJ2-7
D gene: .
clone size: .
CDR3 DNA: TGCAGTGCGAGAGTGAACGGCCCTAGCGAGCAGTACTTC
CDR3 protein: CSARVNGPSEQYF

V gene: TRBV20-1
J gene: TRBJ2-4
D gene: .
clone size: few
CDR3 DNA: TGCAGTGCTAACCCTTCTATGGGGGGTAAAAACATTCAGTACTTC
CDR3 protein: CSANPSMGGKNIQYF

V gene: TRBV5-1
J gene: TRBJ1-1
D gene: TRBD1
clone size: many
CDR3 DNA: TGCGCCAGCAGCTTGTCACAGGGGCTGAACACTGAAGCTTTCTTT
CDR3 protein: CASSLSQGLNTEAFF

V gene: TRBV20-1
J gene: TRBJ2-3
D gene: .
clone size: many
CDR3 DNA: TGCAGTGCTAGACTCCCCCTAACAGGCACAGATACGCAGTATTTT
CDR3 protein: CSARLPLTGTDTQYF

V gene: TRBV12-3/TRBV12-4
J gene: TRBJ2-5
D gene: .
clone size: few
CDR3 DNA: TGTGCCAGCAGTTTTGCCAGGGAGTGGTGGACCCAGTACTTC
CDR3 protein: CASSFAREWWTQYF

V gene: TRBV7-2
J gene: TRBJ1-5
D gene: .
clone size: few
CDR3 DNA: TGTGCCAGCAGCCCCTCCTGGGGTCAGCCCCAGCATTTT
CDR3 protein: CASSPSWGQPQHF

V gene: TRBV9
J gene: TRBJ2-5
D gene: TRBD2
clone size: few
CDR3 DNA: TGTGCCAGCAGCGCAGCGGGGGTAGGCGAGACCCAGTACTTC
CDR3 protein: CASSAAGVGETQYF

V gene: TRBV14
J gene: TRBJ2-3
D gene: .
clone size: .
CDR3 DNA: TGTGCCAGCAGCCCCACAGGGAGATTTCAGTATTTT
CDR3 protein: CASSPTGRFQYF

V gene: TRBV20-1
J gene: TRBJ1-5
D gene: .
clone size: few
CDR3 DNA: TGCAGTGCGGGGAGGGGTGGCAATCAGCCCCAGCATTTT
CDR3 protein: CSAGRGGNQPQHF

V gene: TRBV10-3
J gene: TRBJ1-6
D gene: .
clone size: few
CDR3 DNA: TGTGCCATCAGTGGGGTTGCGGGACGAAATAATTCACCCCTCCACTTT
CDR3 protein: CAISGVAGRNNSPLHF

V gene: TRBV25-1
J gene: TRBJ1-1
D gene: TRBD1
clone size: few
CDR3 DNA: TGTGCCAGCAGAGTTGAGGGGGCCGACACTGAAGCTTTCTTT
CDR3 protein: CASRVEGADTEAFF

V gene: TRBV7-9
J gene: TRBJ1-4
D gene: .
clone size: .
CDR3 DNA: TGTGCCAGCAGCTCCAGGGCCGTTTCGGAAAAACTGTTTTTT
CDR3 protein: CASSSRAVSEKLFF

V gene: TRBV10-3
J gene: TRBJ2-2
D gene: TRBD1
clone size: few
CDR3 DNA: TGTGCCATCAGCGGGACAGGGGGCGAAGCCGGGGAGCTGTTTTTT
CDR3 protein: CAISGTGGEAGELFF

V gene: TRBV20-1
J gene: TRBJ2-3
D gene: TRBD1
clone size: .
CDR3 DNA: TGCAGTGCCTCAAATGGACAGGATAACACAGATACGCAGTATTTT
CDR3 protein: CSASNGQDNTDTQYF

V gene: TRBV20-1
J gene: TRBJ2-3
D gene: .
clone size: few
CDR3 DNA: TGCAGTGCTAGAGATTATGAGCGGAGGAGCACAGATACGCAGTATTTT
CDR3 protein: CSARDYERRSTDTQYF

V gene: TRBV6-6
J gene: TRBJ1-4
D gene: TRBD1
clone size: few
CDR3 DNA: TGTGCCAGCAAAAATACAGGGGCAGGCGGGGAAAAACTGTTTTTT
CDR3 protein: CASKNTGAGGEKLFF

V gene: TRBV20-1
J gene: TRBJ2-5
D gene: TRBD2
clone size: .
CDR3 DNA: TGCAGTGCTGGAACTAGCGGGACCAGCCAAGAGACCCAGTACTTC
CDR3 protein: CSAGTSGTSQETQYF

V gene: TRBV20-1
J gene: TRBJ2-1
D gene: TRBD2
clone size: few
CDR3 DNA: TGCAGTGCTAGAGATCGCGGACTAGCGGACTTGTACAATGAGCAGTTCTTC
CDR3 protein: CSARDRGLADLYNEQFF

V gene: TRBV16
J gene: TRBJ2-4
D gene: .
clone size: .
CDR3 DNA: TGTGCCAGCAGCCAATCGGTCGCGCGAGCCAAAAACATTCAGTACTTC
CDR3 protein: CASSQSVARAKNIQYF

V gene: TRBV3-1
J gene: TRBJ1-1
D gene: .
clone size: .
CDR3 DNA: TGTGCCAGCAGCCAAGCTAGAGGGCGGTCCATGAACACTGAAGCTTTCTTT
CDR3 protein: CASSQARGRSMNTEAFF

V gene: TRBV7-2
J gene: TRBJ1-1
D gene: TRBD1
clone size: few
CDR3 DNA: TGTGCCAGCAGCTTAGGGACAGGGGGAGCTTTCTTT
CDR3 protein: CASSLGTGGAFF

V gene: TRBV5-1
J gene: TRBJ2-5
D gene: TRBD2
clone size: few
CDR3 DNA: TGCGCTAGCAGCTTCGGGGGGGCCAAGGAGACCCAGTACTTC
CDR3 protein: CASSFGGAKETQYF

V gene: TRBV12-3/TRBV12-4
J gene: TRBJ1-6
D gene: .
clone size: few
CDR3 DNA: TGTGCCAGCAGTTTACAAGCAGTACGGGCTTCACCCCTCCACTTT
CDR3 protein: CASSLQAVRASPLHF

V gene: TRBV25-1
J gene: TRBJ1-2
D gene: TRBD1
clone size: .
CDR3 DNA: TGTGCCAGCAGTGAATTCCCCGACAGGGGACACTATGGCTACACCTTC
CDR3 protein: CASSEFPDRGHYGYTF

V gene: TRBV12-3/TRBV12-4
J gene: TRBJ2-2
D gene: .
clone size: many
CDR3 DNA: TGTGCCAGCAGTTTAGGGGGGCCGAACACCGGGGAGCTGTTTTTT
CDR3 protein: CASSLGGPNTGELFF

V gene: TRBV6-5
J gene: TRBJ1-1
D gene: .
clone size: .
CDR3 DNA: TGTGCCAGCAGTTACTCGACTGGTCGGACAAAGAACACTGAAGCTTTCTTT
CDR3 protein: CASSYSTGRTKNTEAFF

V gene: TRBV5-1
J gene: TRBJ2-3
D gene: TRBD2
clone size: .
CDR3 DNA: TGCGCCAGCAGCCTTACCGGGACTAGCGGATACACAGATACGCAGTATTTT
CDR3 protein: CASSLTGTSGYTDTQYF

V gene: TRBV10-3
J gene: TRBJ1-1
D gene: .
clone size: few
CDR3 DNA: TGTGCCATCCGGGACGGTACGTTGAACACTGAAGCTTTCTTT
CDR3 protein: CAIRDGTLNTEAFF

V gene: TRBV20-1
J gene: TRBJ2-1
D gene: TRBD2
clone size: once
CDR3 DNA: TGCAGTGCTAGAGCGGGACTACCGTACAATGAGCAGTTCTTC
CDR3 protein: CSARAGLPYNEQFF

V gene: TRBV20-1
J gene: TRBJ1-4
D gene: .
clone size: few
CDR3 DNA: TGCAGTGCTAGAGATTTACCGGGACGGTTGAATGAAAAACTGTTTTTT
CDR3 protein: CSARDLPGRLNEKLFF

V gene: TRBV12-3/TRBV12-4
J gene: TRBJ1-5
D gene: .
clone size: .
CDR3 DNA: TGTGCCAGCAGTTCAGGTGGTGGATATAGCAATCAGCCCCAGCATTTT
CDR3 protein: CASSSGGGYSNQPQHF

V gene: TRBV13
J gene: TRBJ2-1
D gene: .
clone size: .
CDR3 DNA: TGTGCCAGCAGCCACAGTTTTTCCTCCTACAATAAGCAGTTCTTC
CDR3 protein: CASSHSFSSYNKQFF

V gene: TRBV5-1
J gene: TRBJ2-5
D gene: TRBD1
clone size: few
CDR3 DNA: TGCGCCAGCAGCCCCAGGAGACAGGGTTGGTTAGTCCATGAGCAGTACTTC
CDR3 protein: CASSPRRQGWLVHEQYF

V gene: TRBV27
J gene: TRBJ2-5
D gene: .
clone size: few
CDR3 DNA: TGTGCCAGCAGCAATATCGGAAGGGAGCAGTACTTC
CDR3 protein: CASSNIGREQYF

V gene: TRBV29-1
J gene: TRBJ2-2
D gene: TRBD1
clone size: .
CDR3 DNA: TGCAGCGTTGAAGTTACCACAGGGGGCTCCACCGGGGAGCTGTTTTTT
CDR3 protein: CSVEVTTGGSTGELFF

V gene: TRBV20-1
J gene: TRBJ2-2
D gene: TRBD1
clone size: few
CDR3 DNA: TGCAGTGCCCGTCGACAGGGGGCGAACACCGGGGAGCTGTTTTTT
CDR3 protein: CSARRQGANTGELFF

V gene: TRBV6-5
J gene: TRBJ2-1
D gene: TRBD2
clone size: many
CDR3 DNA: TGTGCCAGCAAGTTGACTAGCGGGGGGAGCTATGAGCAGTTCTTC
CDR3 protein: CASKLTSGGSYEQFF

V gene: TRBV7-3
J gene: TRBJ1-1
D gene: .
clone size: .
CDR3 DNA: TGTGCCAGCAGCCCCCTAGGTGGAGGGGGGACTGAAGCTTTCTTT
CDR3 protein: CASSPLGGGGTEAFF

V gene: TRBV6-1
J gene: TRBJ2-3
D gene: .
clone size: .
CDR3 DNA: TGTGCCAGCAGTGAATTTGCACAGGGGGGGACAGATACGCAGTATTTT
CDR3 protein: CASSEFAQGGTDTQYF

V gene: TRBV7-3
J gene: TRBJ1-1
D gene: TRBD1
clone size: .
CDR3 DNA: TGTGCCAGCAGCTTAAGAGGGGGGACAGAGGACACTGAAGCTTTCTTT
CDR3 protein: CASSLRGGTEDTEAFF

V gene: TRBV20-1
J gene: TRBJ1-1
D gene: .
clone size: .
CDR3 DNA: TGCAGTGCCCAGGGGATAGGCGAAATGAGAGCTTTCTTT
CDR3 protein: CSAQGIGEMRAFF

V gene: TRBV20-1
J gene: TRBJ2-1
D gene: .
clone size: .
CDR3 DNA: TGCAGTGCTAAGGACACGAGCTCCTACAATGAGCAGTTCTTC
CDR3 protein: CSAKDTSSYNEQFF